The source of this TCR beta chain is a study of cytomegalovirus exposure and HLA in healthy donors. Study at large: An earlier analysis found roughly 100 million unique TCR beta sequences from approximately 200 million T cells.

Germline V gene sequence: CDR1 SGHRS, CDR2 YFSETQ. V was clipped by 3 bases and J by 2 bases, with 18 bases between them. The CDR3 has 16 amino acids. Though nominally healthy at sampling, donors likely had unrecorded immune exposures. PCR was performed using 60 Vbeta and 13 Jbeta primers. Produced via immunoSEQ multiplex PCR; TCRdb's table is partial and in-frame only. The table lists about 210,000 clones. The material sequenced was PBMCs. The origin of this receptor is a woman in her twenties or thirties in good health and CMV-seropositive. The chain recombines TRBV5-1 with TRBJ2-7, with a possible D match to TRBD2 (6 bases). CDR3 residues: CASSSDKSGPTYEQYF. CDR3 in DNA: TGCGCCAGCAGCTCCGATAAAAGCGGGCCAACCTACGAGCAGTACTTC.